The rows below give T cell receptor beta chains drawn from one sample of a study of cytomegalovirus exposure and HLA in healthy donors. Sequencing used immunoSEQ multiplex PCR; TCRdb keeps in-frame clones, though not all of them. The table shows about 280,000 clones, with around 89% occurring only once. Sequencing used PBMCs. The receptors stem from a woman aged 18-35 years in good health and CMV-seronegative. CDR3s include the opening cysteine and the closing phenylalanine or tryptophan. The order of the fields is V gene, D gene, clone size, J gene, CDR3 DNA, CDR3 protein. A D gene is named only where the DNA matches it firmly. Only some rows state a clone size, as once, few, many or a class for expanded clones.

v_gene: TRBV27; d_gene: NA; abundance: few; j_gene: TRBJ1-6; CDR3nt: TGTGGGGTCGGGGATTCACCCCTCCACTTT; CDR3aa: CGVGDSPLHF
v_gene: TRBV6-5; d_gene: TRBD1; abundance: NA; j_gene: TRBJ1-2; CDR3nt: TGTGCCAGCAGTCTAGGACAGGGGTTTTATCGTGGCTACACCTTC; CDR3aa: CASSLGQGFYRGYTF
v_gene: TRBV30; d_gene: TRBD1; abundance: once; j_gene: TRBJ1-2; CDR3nt: TGTGCCTGGAGTGTACGTGCAGGGGGCTATGGCTACACCTTC; CDR3aa: CAWSVRAGGYGYTF
v_gene: TRBV10-3; d_gene: TRBD1; abundance: NA; j_gene: TRBJ2-2; CDR3nt: TGTGCCATCAGGGAACAGGGGGCGGGCACCGGGGAGCTGTTTTTT; CDR3aa: CAIREQGAGTGELFF
v_gene: TRBV15; d_gene: TRBD2; abundance: NA; j_gene: TRBJ2-3; CDR3nt: TGTGCCACCAGCAGAACAGGGACTAGCGGGGGACGGGATACGCAGTATTTT; CDR3aa: CATSRTGTSGGRDTQYF
v_gene: TRBV7-8; d_gene: TRBD1; abundance: once; j_gene: TRBJ2-7; CDR3nt: TGTGCCAGCAGCCCCAGACACAGGGGTCGGGCGTACGAGCAGTACTTC; CDR3aa: CASSPRHRGRAYEQYF
v_gene: TRBV9; d_gene: TRBD1; abundance: once; j_gene: TRBJ1-2; CDR3nt: TGTGCCAGCAGCGTAGTGGCAGGGGGCTATGGCTACACCTTC; CDR3aa: CASSVVAGGYGYTF
v_gene: TRBV5-6; d_gene: TRBD2; abundance: NA; j_gene: TRBJ2-2; CDR3nt: TGTGCCAGCAGCTTGTTAGCGGGAGGGTACACCGGGGAGCTGTTTTTT; CDR3aa: CASSLLAGGYTGELFF
v_gene: TRBV29-1; d_gene: TRBD2; abundance: NA; j_gene: TRBJ2-5; CDR3nt: TGCAGCGTTGAATTGGTGGCTAGCGGGACCCTGAATACCGAGACCCAGTACTTC; CDR3aa: CSVELVASGTLNTETQYF
v_gene: TRBV5-6; d_gene: NA; abundance: NA; j_gene: TRBJ1-2; CDR3nt: TGTGCCAGCAGCCCACCGGCGGGGAACGGCTACACCTTC; CDR3aa: CASSPPAGNGYTF
v_gene: TRBV30; d_gene: NA; abundance: NA; j_gene: TRBJ1-2; CDR3nt: TGTGCCTGGAGCGCAAACAGGGTTTTTTATGGCTACACCTTC; CDR3aa: CAWSANRVFYGYTF
v_gene: TRBV2; d_gene: NA; abundance: NA; j_gene: TRBJ1-1; CDR3nt: TGTGCCAGTCACCAAGGCAGGGTGGTGAACACTGAAGCTTTCTTT; CDR3aa: CASHQGRVVNTEAFF
v_gene: TRBV19; d_gene: NA; abundance: NA; j_gene: TRBJ1-5; CDR3nt: TGTGCCAGTAGTGAACAGGGCGGTCAGCCCCAGCATTTT; CDR3aa: CASSEQGGQPQHF
v_gene: TRBV28; d_gene: TRBD1; abundance: once; j_gene: TRBJ2-5; CDR3nt: TGTGCCAGCAGCAAGGGACAGGCCGTGGGCGAGACCCAGTACTTC; CDR3aa: CASSKGQAVGETQYF
v_gene: TRBV11-3; d_gene: NA; abundance: few; j_gene: TRBJ1-2; CDR3nt: TGTGCCAGCAGCTTACCAGTGTCTAACTATGGCTACACCTTC; CDR3aa: CASSLPVSNYGYTF
v_gene: TRBV10-3; d_gene: TRBD1; abundance: NA; j_gene: TRBJ2-2; CDR3nt: TGTGCCATCAGTGAGTCACAGGGGGCGCAAGGCGGGGAGCTGTTTTTT; CDR3aa: CAISESQGAQGGELFF
v_gene: TRBV7-2; d_gene: TRBD2; abundance: NA; j_gene: TRBJ2-1; CDR3nt: TGTGCCAGCAGCTTAGAGCGGGGATACAATGAGCAGTTCTTC; CDR3aa: CASSLERGYNEQFF
v_gene: TRBV2; d_gene: NA; abundance: few; j_gene: TRBJ1-6; CDR3nt: TGTGCCAGCACCCCTGAGAGCTCCTATAATTCACCCCTCCACTTT; CDR3aa: CASTPESSYNSPLHF
v_gene: TRBV4-3; d_gene: NA; abundance: NA; j_gene: TRBJ2-1; CDR3nt: TGCGCCAGCAGCCCCCATCCAACTGGGCAGGGGCGAAACAATGAGCAGTTCTTC; CDR3aa: CASSPHPTGQGRNNEQFF
v_gene: TRBV29-1; d_gene: TRBD2; abundance: NA; j_gene: TRBJ2-1; CDR3nt: TGCAGCGGCGAAAGTCGTCGGACTAGGGGAACCTACAATGAGCAGTTCTTC; CDR3aa: CSGESRRTRGTYNEQFF
v_gene: TRBV14; d_gene: NA; abundance: NA; j_gene: TRBJ1-4; CDR3nt: TGTGCCAGCAGCCAAGCACAGAAACTGTTTTTT; CDR3aa: CASSQAQKLFF
v_gene: TRBV9; d_gene: NA; abundance: few; j_gene: TRBJ1-5; CDR3nt: TGTGCCAGCAGCGTAGCCGGTAGCAATCAGCCCCAGCATTTT; CDR3aa: CASSVAGSNQPQHF
v_gene: TRBV18; d_gene: TRBD1; abundance: NA; j_gene: TRBJ1-2; CDR3nt: TGTGCCAGCGGGTTGGACAGGGTCTTCTCTAACTATGGCTACACCTTC; CDR3aa: CASGLDRVFSNYGYTF
v_gene: TRBV10-2; d_gene: NA; abundance: NA; j_gene: TRBJ2-7; CDR3nt: TGCGCCAGCAGTGGTGACAGGCCGCAGTACTTC; CDR3aa: CASSGDRPQYF
v_gene: TRBV9; d_gene: TRBD1; abundance: NA; j_gene: TRBJ2-2; CDR3nt: TGTGCCAGCCAGGGGGCTCCGTCAAACACCGGGGAGCTGTTTTTT; CDR3aa: CASQGAPSNTGELFF
v_gene: TRBV27; d_gene: TRBD1; abundance: NA; j_gene: TRBJ1-1; CDR3nt: TGTGCCAGCAGTACACAGGGGGCAAGAATCCTTAAGTCTGAAGCTTTCTTT; CDR3aa: CASSTQGARILKSEAFF
v_gene: TRBV9; d_gene: NA; abundance: NA; j_gene: TRBJ2-3; CDR3nt: TGTGCCAGCAGCCCCAACATCTTAAGCACAGATACGCAGTATTTT; CDR3aa: CASSPNILSTDTQYF
v_gene: TRBV7-2; d_gene: NA; abundance: NA; j_gene: TRBJ2-7; CDR3nt: TGTGCCAGCAGCTTAGTGTCGAGCGAGCAGTACTTC; CDR3aa: CASSLVSSEQYF
v_gene: TRBV9; d_gene: TRBD1; abundance: few; j_gene: TRBJ1-5; CDR3nt: TGTGCCAGCAGCCCGAGGGGACAGGGGGATCAGCCCCAGCATTTT; CDR3aa: CASSPRGQGDQPQHF
v_gene: TRBV7-3; d_gene: NA; abundance: NA; j_gene: TRBJ1-1; CDR3nt: TGTGCCAGCAGCCGATCAGGGGACGCTGAAGCTTTCTTT; CDR3aa: CASSRSGDAEAFF
v_gene: TRBV4-1; d_gene: TRBD1; abundance: NA; j_gene: TRBJ2-7; CDR3nt: TGCGCCAGCAGCCAAGCGACAGGGTACTACGAGCAGTACTTC; CDR3aa: CASSQATGYYEQYF
v_gene: TRBV6-5; d_gene: NA; abundance: NA; j_gene: TRBJ2-7; CDR3nt: TGTGCCAGCAGTTGGCAGGGGGGTACCTACGAGCAGTACTTC; CDR3aa: CASSWQGGTYEQYF
v_gene: TRBV28; d_gene: TRBD1; abundance: NA; j_gene: TRBJ2-6; CDR3nt: TGTGCCAGCAGGGGACAGGGGGCGTCTGGGGCCAACGTCCTGACTTTC; CDR3aa: CASRGQGASGANVLTF
v_gene: TRBV6-5; d_gene: TRBD2; abundance: NA; j_gene: TRBJ2-3; CDR3nt: TGTGCCAGCACCGCGGGGGGAGATACGCAGTATTTT; CDR3aa: CASTAGGDTQYF
v_gene: TRBV6-6; d_gene: NA; abundance: NA; j_gene: TRBJ1-5; CDR3nt: TGTGCCAGCAGCGACGGGACAACTTACAATCAGCCCCAGCATTTT; CDR3aa: CASSDGTTYNQPQHF
v_gene: TRBV28; d_gene: TRBD1; abundance: NA; j_gene: TRBJ1-3; CDR3nt: TGTGCCAGCACAGGGGGCGCTGGGTCTGGAAACACCATATATTTT; CDR3aa: CASTGGAGSGNTIYF
v_gene: TRBV4-1; d_gene: NA; abundance: few; j_gene: TRBJ2-7; CDR3nt: TGCGCCAGCAGCCAAGAAGAACCAGGCAAGGACGAGCAGTACTTC; CDR3aa: CASSQEEPGKDEQYF
v_gene: TRBV6-1; d_gene: NA; abundance: once; j_gene: TRBJ2-6; CDR3nt: TGTGCCAGCAGTGAAGTGGTGAGAGGGGGACCTGGGGCCAACGTCCTGACTTTC; CDR3aa: CASSEVVRGGPGANVLTF
v_gene: TRBV25-1; d_gene: NA; abundance: NA; j_gene: TRBJ1-6; CDR3nt: TGTGCCAGCAGCGCGACAAGGGGTCTTAATTCACCCCTCCACTTT; CDR3aa: CASSATRGLNSPLHF
v_gene: TRBV9; d_gene: NA; abundance: NA; j_gene: TRBJ2-5; CDR3nt: TGTGCCAGCGAGAGGACAATTGGAGAGACCCAGTACTTC; CDR3aa: CASERTIGETQYF
v_gene: TRBV9; d_gene: NA; abundance: NA; j_gene: TRBJ2-6; CDR3nt: TGTGCCAGCAGCGTGGATCAGGACATAAGAGACTCTGGGGCCAACGTCCTGACTTTC; CDR3aa: CASSVDQDIRDSGANVLTF
v_gene: TRBV7-3; d_gene: NA; abundance: NA; j_gene: TRBJ2-7; CDR3nt: TGTGCCAGCAGCTGGGCCCCTGCGCCTATCTACGAGCAGTACTTC; CDR3aa: CASSWAPAPIYEQYF
v_gene: TRBV12-5; d_gene: TRBD1; abundance: NA; j_gene: TRBJ2-7; CDR3nt: TGTGCTAGTGGTCTCAGCGACAGGGGGATCTCCGAGCAGTACTTC; CDR3aa: CASGLSDRGISEQYF
v_gene: TRBV5-4; d_gene: NA; abundance: NA; j_gene: TRBJ2-7; CDR3nt: TGTGCCAGCAGCCCCAATCGGGGTAGCGTTTACGAGCAGTACTTC; CDR3aa: CASSPNRGSVYEQYF
v_gene: TRBV27; d_gene: TRBD2; abundance: NA; j_gene: TRBJ2-7; CDR3nt: TGTGCCAGCAGTTTCGGGACTAGCCCCTATAAGCAGTACTTC; CDR3aa: CASSFGTSPYKQYF
v_gene: TRBV2; d_gene: TRBD2; abundance: NA; j_gene: TRBJ2-7; CDR3nt: TGTGCCAGCAGTGAATACTCAAGGCGGCTAGCGGTAAGGTACGAGCAGTACTTC; CDR3aa: CASSEYSRRLAVRYEQYF
v_gene: TRBV6-5; d_gene: TRBD1; abundance: few; j_gene: TRBJ1-2; CDR3nt: TGTGCCAGCAGTCGAGGACAGGGCTTGGGCTACACCTTC; CDR3aa: CASSRGQGLGYTF
v_gene: TRBV6-5; d_gene: NA; abundance: NA; j_gene: TRBJ2-3; CDR3nt: TGTGCCAGCAGGGTGGGAGAGGCAGATACGCAGTATTTT; CDR3aa: CASRVGEADTQYF
v_gene: TRBV4-1; d_gene: NA; abundance: NA; j_gene: TRBJ2-7; CDR3nt: TGCGCCAGCAGCCAAGAACAGGGACCCTACGAGCAGTACTTC; CDR3aa: CASSQEQGPYEQYF